These T cell receptor beta chains were read from a single sample in a study of vaccination and CD4 T cells after COVID-19. TCRdb itself ran the PCR reads through MiXCR, one entry per CDR3 protein. The table lists some 14,000 distinct CDR3 sequences, approximately 24% of them singletons. These receptors have no identified antigens. The sequencing here drew on CD4+ T cells from blood, cultured in vitro, taken after SARS-CoV-2 vaccination. These TCRs come from a human donor who had recovered from COVID-19. Each CDR3 is given without its conserved first and last residue. The order of the fields is V gene, J gene, CDR3 protein.

V gene: TRBV6-1
J gene: TRBJ2-3
CDR3 protein: ASSRKGRAPPEPQY

V gene: TRBV7-2
J gene: TRBJ1-5
CDR3 protein: ASSLADGRSNQPQH

V gene: TRBV28
J gene: TRBJ2-7
CDR3 protein: ATLDWGGTTYEQY

V gene: TRBV7-2
J gene: TRBJ1-1
CDR3 protein: ASSLQTGLRAEAF

V gene: TRBV6-2/TRBV6-3
J gene: TRBJ1-1
CDR3 protein: ASRTRVNTEAF

V gene: TRBV3-1
J gene: TRBJ1-5
CDR3 protein: ASSQHTGRRDQPQH

V gene: TRBV11-2
J gene: TRBJ2-7
CDR3 protein: ASSFIHEQY

V gene: TRBV28
J gene: TRBJ1-5
CDR3 protein: ASSRPGGPGQPQH

V gene: TRBV5-1
J gene: TRBJ1-1
CDR3 protein: ASSLGGVEAF

V gene: TRBV7-9
J gene: TRBJ1-3
CDR3 protein: ASTYRSGTSLGNTIY

V gene: TRBV30
J gene: TRBJ2-7
CDR3 protein: AWSPRGTSGSRQY

V gene: TRBV12-3/TRBV12-4
J gene: TRBJ2-7
CDR3 protein: ASSFRVPGAEQY

V gene: TRBV20-1
J gene: TRBJ2-7
CDR3 protein: SANLRESLDEQY

V gene: TRBV20-1
J gene: TRBJ2-1
CDR3 protein: SVQGQGGHNEQF

V gene: TRBV15
J gene: TRBJ2-6
CDR3 protein: ATSRVPSNVLT

V gene: TRBV7-2
J gene: TRBJ2-1
CDR3 protein: ASSDRRGTSPGSYNEQF